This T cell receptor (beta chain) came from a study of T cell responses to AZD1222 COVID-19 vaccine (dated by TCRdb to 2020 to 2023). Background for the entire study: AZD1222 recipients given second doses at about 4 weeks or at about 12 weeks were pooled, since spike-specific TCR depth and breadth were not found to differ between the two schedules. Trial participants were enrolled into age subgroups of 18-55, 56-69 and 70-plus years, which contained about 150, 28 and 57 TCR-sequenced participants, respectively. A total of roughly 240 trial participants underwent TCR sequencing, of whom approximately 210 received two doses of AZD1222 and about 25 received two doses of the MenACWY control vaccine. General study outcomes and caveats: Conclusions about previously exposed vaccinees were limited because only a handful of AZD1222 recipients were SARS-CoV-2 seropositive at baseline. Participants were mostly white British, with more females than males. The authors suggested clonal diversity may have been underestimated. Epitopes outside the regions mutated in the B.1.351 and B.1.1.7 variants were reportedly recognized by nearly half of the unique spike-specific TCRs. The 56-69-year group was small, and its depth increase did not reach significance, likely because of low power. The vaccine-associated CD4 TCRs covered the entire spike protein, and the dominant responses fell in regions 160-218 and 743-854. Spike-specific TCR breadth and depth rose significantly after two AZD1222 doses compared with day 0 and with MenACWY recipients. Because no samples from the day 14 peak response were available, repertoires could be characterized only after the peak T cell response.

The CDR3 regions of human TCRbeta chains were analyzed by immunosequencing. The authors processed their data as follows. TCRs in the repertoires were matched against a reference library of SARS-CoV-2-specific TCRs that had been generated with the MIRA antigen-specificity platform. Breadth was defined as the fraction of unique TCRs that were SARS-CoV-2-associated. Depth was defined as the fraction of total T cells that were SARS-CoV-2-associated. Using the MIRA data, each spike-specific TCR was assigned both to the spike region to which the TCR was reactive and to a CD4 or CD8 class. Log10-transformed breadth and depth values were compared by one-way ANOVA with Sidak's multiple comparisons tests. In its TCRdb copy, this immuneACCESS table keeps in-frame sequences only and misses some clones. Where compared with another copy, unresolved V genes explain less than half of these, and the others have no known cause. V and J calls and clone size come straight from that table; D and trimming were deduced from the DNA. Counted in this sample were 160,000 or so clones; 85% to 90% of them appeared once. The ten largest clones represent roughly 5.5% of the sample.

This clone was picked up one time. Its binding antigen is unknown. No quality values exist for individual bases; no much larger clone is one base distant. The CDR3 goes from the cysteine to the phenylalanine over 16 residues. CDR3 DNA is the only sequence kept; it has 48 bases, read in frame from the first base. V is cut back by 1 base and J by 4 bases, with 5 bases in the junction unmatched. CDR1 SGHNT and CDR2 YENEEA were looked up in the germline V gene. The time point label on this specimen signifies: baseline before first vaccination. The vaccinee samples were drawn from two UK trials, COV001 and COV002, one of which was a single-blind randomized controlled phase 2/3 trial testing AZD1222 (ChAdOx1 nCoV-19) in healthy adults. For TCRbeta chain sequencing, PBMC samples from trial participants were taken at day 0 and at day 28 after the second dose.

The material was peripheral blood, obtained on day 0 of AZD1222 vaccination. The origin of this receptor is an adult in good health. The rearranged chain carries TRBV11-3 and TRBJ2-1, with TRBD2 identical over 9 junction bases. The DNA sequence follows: TGTGCCAGCAGCTTAGGCGGGAGGGCCCCTTACAATGAGCAGTTCTTC. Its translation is CASSLGGRAPYNEQFF.